Listed below are T cell receptor beta chains from one sample, sequenced in a study of cytomegalovirus exposure and HLA in healthy donors. Clones were read by immunoSEQ multiplex PCR, and TCRdb kept only the in-frame ones, dropping some. The repertoire holds roughly 150,000 clones, 65% to 80% seen once, with 3% to 3.5% in the top ten. Sequenced sample: PBMCs. All receptors derive from a male donor in good health and CMV-seronegative. The CDR3 runs from the conserved cysteine through the conserved F or W. A D gene is named only where the DNA matches it firmly. Expanded clones are given a class, and other clones once, few, many or no size at all.

>TRBD1|TRBV5-6|.|TRBJ1-4
CASSRDRGALFGEKLFF
TGTGCCAGCAGCCGGGACAGGGGGGCCCTTTTTGGCGAAAAACTGTTTTTT
>.|TRBV30|.|TRBJ2-5
CAWSVGGETQYF
TGTGCCTGGAGTGTAGGGGGAGAGACCCAGTACTTC
>TRBD1|TRBV30|.|TRBJ2-1
CAWSQQGATEQFF
TGTGCCTGGAGTCAACAGGGGGCGACTGAGCAGTTCTTC
>TRBD2|TRBV5-3|.|TRBJ2-5
CARSFPVSPSGMERQETQYF
TGTGCCAGAAGCTTTCCCGTGTCGCCTAGCGGGATGGAAAGACAAGAGACCCAGTACTTC
>TRBD1|TRBV2|.|TRBJ1-5
CASTEDRNQPQHF
TGTGCCAGCACCGAGGACAGGAATCAGCCCCAGCATTTT
>.|TRBV5-1|.|TRBJ1-1
CASSFPGSTEAFF
TGCGCCAGCAGCTTCCCGGGGAGCACTGAAGCTTTCTTT
>TRBD1|TRBV14|few|TRBJ2-7
CATPRQGQGRLEQYF
TGTGCCACCCCGCGGCAAGGACAGGGTAGGCTCGAGCAGTACTTC
>.|TRBV7-9|.|TRBJ2-7
CASRRQTDYEQYF
TGTGCCAGCAGACGACAGACTGACTACGAGCAGTACTTC
>TRBD1|TRBV10-3|.|TRBJ1-1
CAISYTAGGETEAFF
TGTGCCATCAGTTACACTGCAGGGGGAGAAACTGAAGCTTTCTTT
>TRBD1|TRBV4-1|.|TRBJ2-7
CASSGTVGPFEQYF
TGCGCCAGCAGCGGGACAGTTGGCCCCTTCGAGCAGTACTTC
>TRBD2|TRBV10-3|.|TRBJ2-1
CAISESGAPSGRAGDEQFF
TGTGCCATCAGTGAGTCGGGGGCCCCTAGCGGGAGGGCCGGGGATGAGCAGTTCTTC
>.|TRBV5-1|few|TRBJ2-2
CASTEGFRNTGELFF
TGCGCCAGCACCGAGGGATTCAGGAACACCGGGGAGCTGTTTTTT
>TRBD1|TRBV5-1|few|TRBJ1-1
CASSSGTGSWAEAFF
TGCGCCAGCAGCTCGGGGACAGGGAGTTGGGCTGAAGCTTTCTTT
>TRBD1|TRBV2|.|TRBJ2-7
CASSPGQAPYEQYF
TGTGCCAGCAGTCCGGGACAGGCCCCCTACGAGCAGTACTTC
>.|TRBV7-9|.|TRBJ2-7
CASSLAAKAGSYEQYF
TGTGCCAGCAGCTTAGCCGCAAAGGCAGGGTCCTACGAGCAGTACTTC
>TRBD1|TRBV9|.|TRBJ1-1
CASSGTGWLGTEAFF
TGTGCCAGCAGCGGGACAGGGTGGCTAGGCACTGAAGCTTTCTTT
>TRBD1|TRBV2|once|TRBJ1-1
CASTRQGMNTEAFF
TGTGCCAGCACAAGACAGGGAATGAACACTGAAGCTTTCTTT
>TRBD1|TRBV6-4|once|TRBJ1-2
CASSDRAGGNYGYTF
TGTGCCAGCAGTGACAGGGCAGGGGGCAACTATGGCTACACCTTC
>.|TRBV7-9|few|TRBJ2-1
CASSLDLFVISYNEQFF
TGTGCCAGCAGCTTAGACTTATTTGTCATCTCCTACAATGAGCAGTTCTTC
>TRBD2|TRBV28|few|TRBJ2-3
CASSSPGLAVSDTQYF
TGTGCCAGCAGTTCCCCGGGACTAGCGGTATCAGATACGCAGTATTTT
>.|TRBV27|.|TRBJ1-2
CASSLTQGGYGYTF
TGTGCCAGCAGTTTGACTCAGGGTGGCTATGGCTACACCTTC
>.|TRBV12-5|.|TRBJ2-3
CASVKGGGITDTQYF
TGTGCTAGTGTCAAAGGGGGCGGGATCACAGATACGCAGTATTTT
>.|TRBV7-9|.|TRBJ1-3
CASSGGGPGNTIYF
TGTGCCAGCAGTGGCGGGGGGCCTGGAAACACCATATATTTT
>TRBD1|TRBV19|.|TRBJ2-7
CASSIYTGVEQYF
TGTGCCAGTAGTATATACACAGGGGTCGAGCAGTACTTC
>.|TRBV5-1|.|TRBJ1-2
CASKGRDTYGYTF
TGCGCCAGCAAGGGAAGGGACACCTATGGCTACACCTTC
>.|TRBV7-9|.|TRBJ2-2
CASSSALQVLGGELFF
TGTGCCAGCAGCTCGGCATTGCAGGTTTTAGGCGGGGAGCTGTTTTTT
>TRBD1|TRBV27|.|TRBJ2-7
CASSLSTDRTAYEQYF
TGTGCCAGCAGTTTATCGACGGACAGGACCGCCTACGAGCAGTACTTC
>TRBD2|TRBV4-1|.|TRBJ2-1
CASSQGTSGAGREQFF
TGCGCCAGCAGCCAGGGGACTAGCGGGGCAGGCAGGGAGCAGTTCTTC
>TRBD2|TRBV18|.|TRBJ2-1
CASSQTSGGDGEQFF
TGTGCCAGCTCTCAAACTAGCGGGGGGGACGGTGAGCAGTTCTTC
>TRBD1|TRBV9|.|TRBJ2-2
CASSVVGQGATGELFF
TGTGCCAGCAGCGTAGTGGGACAGGGAGCCACCGGGGAGCTGTTTTTT
>TRBD1|TRBV6-1|.|TRBJ2-2
CASSFSIQGTGELFF
TGTGCCAGCAGTTTTTCTATACAGGGGACCGGGGAGCTGTTTTTT
>TRBD2|TRBV4-3|.|TRBJ2-1
CASSHNPSGRYGNEQFF
TGCGCCAGCAGCCATAATCCCAGCGGGAGGTATGGTAATGAGCAGTTCTTC
>TRBD2|TRBV5-4|once|TRBJ2-7
CASSLGGSGSFYEQYF
TGTGCCAGCAGCTTGGGGGGTAGCGGGAGTTTCTACGAGCAGTACTTC
>.|TRBV29-1|once|TRBJ1-4
CSARQETTNEKLFF
TGCAGCGCTCGACAGGAAACAACTAATGAAAAACTGTTTTTT
>.|TRBV9|once|TRBJ1-3
CASSVGPGPRISGNTIYF
TGTGCCAGCAGCGTAGGCCCAGGGCCACGGATCTCTGGAAACACCATATATTTT
>TRBD1|TRBV5-1|.|TRBJ2-3
CASRPGTATDTQYF
TGCGCCAGCAGACCCGGGACAGCCACAGATACGCAGTATTTT
>.|TRBV11-3|once|TRBJ2-3
CASSLGRRENDDTQYF
TGTGCCAGCAGCTTAGGGCGACGGGAGAATGATGATACGCAGTATTTT
>.|TRBV11-2|.|TRBJ2-2
CASSLGHLGSGTGELFF
TGTGCCAGCAGCTTGGGGCACTTGGGATCGGGCACCGGGGAGCTGTTTTTT
>.|TRBV6-1|.|TRBJ2-3
CASSGSGRTDTQYF
TGTGCCAGCAGTGGTAGCGGACGCACAGATACGCAGTATTTT
>.|TRBV2|few|TRBJ2-7
CASSEQGSLSYEQYF
TGTGCCAGCAGTGAACAGGGGTCCCTTTCCTACGAGCAGTACTTC
>.|TRBV27|.|TRBJ2-1
CASSSRDIYNEQFF
TGTGCCAGCAGTTCCCGGGACATCTACAATGAGCAGTTCTTC
>.|TRBV7-9|.|TRBJ1-2
CASSLLGAPLDGYTF
TGTGCCAGCAGCTTACTGGGGGCGCCTCTCGACGGCTACACCTTC
>.|TRBV6-5|.|TRBJ2-5
CASSYSAGEETQYF
TGTGCCAGCAGTTACTCGGCAGGGGAAGAGACCCAGTACTTC
>TRBD2|TRBV11-3|.|TRBJ2-5
CASSPGGSGGQETQYF
TGTGCCAGCAGCCCCGGGGGGAGCGGGGGCCAAGAGACCCAGTACTTC
>.|TRBV19|.|TRBJ2-3
CASSPRSGTDTQYF
TGTGCCAGTAGTCCTCGATCAGGGACAGATACGCAGTATTTT
>.|TRBV7-2|.|TRBJ1-3
CASSLEGFYGNTIYF
TGTGCCAGCAGCTTGGAGGGGTTCTACGGAAACACCATATATTTT
>TRBD1|TRBV7-6|.|TRBJ1-1
CASSFQGVRNTEAFF
TGTGCCAGCAGCTTTCAGGGGGTCCGGAACACTGAAGCTTTCTTT
>.|TRBV27|.|TRBJ1-4
CASMPGLGATNEKLFF
TGTGCCAGCATGCCGGGACTGGGTGCAACTAATGAAAAACTGTTTTTT